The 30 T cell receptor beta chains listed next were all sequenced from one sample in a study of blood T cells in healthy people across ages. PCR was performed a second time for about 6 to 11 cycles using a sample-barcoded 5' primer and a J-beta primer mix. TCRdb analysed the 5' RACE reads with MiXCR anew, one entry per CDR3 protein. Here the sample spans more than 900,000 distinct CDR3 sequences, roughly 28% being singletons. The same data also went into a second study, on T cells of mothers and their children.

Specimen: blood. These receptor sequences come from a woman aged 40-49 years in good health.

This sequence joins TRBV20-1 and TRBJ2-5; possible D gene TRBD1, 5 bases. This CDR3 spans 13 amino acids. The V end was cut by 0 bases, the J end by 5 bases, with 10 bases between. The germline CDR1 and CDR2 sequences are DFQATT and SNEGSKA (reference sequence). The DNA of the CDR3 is TGCAGTGCTAGAGAGACAGTTCGGGAGACCCAGTACTTC. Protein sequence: CSARETVRETQYF.

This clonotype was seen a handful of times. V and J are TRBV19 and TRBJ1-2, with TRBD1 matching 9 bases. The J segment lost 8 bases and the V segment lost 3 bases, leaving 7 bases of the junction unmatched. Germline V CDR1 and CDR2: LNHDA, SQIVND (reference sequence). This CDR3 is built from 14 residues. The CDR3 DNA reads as TGTGCCAGTAGTATGTACACAGGGGGCGGAGGCTACACCTTC. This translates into CASSMYTGGGGYTF.

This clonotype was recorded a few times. The CDR3 nucleotides are TGCGCCAGCAGCCCATCTACCACAACTAATGAAAAACTGTTTTTT. It specifies CASSPSTTTNEKLFF. This chain joins TRBV5-1 and TRBJ1-4; the D is unclear. V was trimmed by 4 bases and J by 0 bases, leaving 10 bases between them. Germline lookup yields CDR1 SGHRS and CDR2 YFSETQ. This CDR3 region has 15 residues.

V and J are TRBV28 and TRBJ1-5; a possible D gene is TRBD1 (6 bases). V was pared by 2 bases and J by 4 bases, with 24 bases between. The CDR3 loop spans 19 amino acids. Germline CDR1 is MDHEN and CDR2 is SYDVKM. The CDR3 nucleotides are TGTGCCAGCAGTTTAATGAAGTTAAGGGACAACGTGAGGAATCAGCCCCAGCATTTT. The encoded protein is CASSLMKLRDNVRNQPQHF. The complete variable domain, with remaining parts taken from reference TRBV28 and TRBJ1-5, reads DVKVTQSSRYLVKRTGEKVFLECVQDMDHENMFWYRQDPGLGLRLIYFSYDVKMKEKGDIPEGYSVSREKKERFSLILESASTNQTSMYLCASSLMKLRDNVRNQPQHFGDGTRLSIL.

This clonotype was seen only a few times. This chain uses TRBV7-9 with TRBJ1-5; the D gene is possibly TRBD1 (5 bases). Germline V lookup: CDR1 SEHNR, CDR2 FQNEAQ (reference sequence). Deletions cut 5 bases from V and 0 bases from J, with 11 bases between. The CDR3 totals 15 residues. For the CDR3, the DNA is TGTGCCAGCAGCGTAATGGGGGATAGCAATCAGCCCCAGCATTTT. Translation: CASSVMGDSNQPQHF.

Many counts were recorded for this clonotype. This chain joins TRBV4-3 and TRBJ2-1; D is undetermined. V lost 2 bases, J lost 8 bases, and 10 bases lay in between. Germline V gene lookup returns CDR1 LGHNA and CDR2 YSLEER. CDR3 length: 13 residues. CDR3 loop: CASSQIQHDEQFF. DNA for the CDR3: TGCGCCAGCAGCCAAATCCAACATGATGAGCAGTTCTTC.

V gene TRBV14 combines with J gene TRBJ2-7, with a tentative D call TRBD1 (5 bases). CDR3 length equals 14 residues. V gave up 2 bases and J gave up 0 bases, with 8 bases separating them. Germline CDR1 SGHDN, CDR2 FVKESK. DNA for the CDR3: TGTGCCAGCAGCCAATTCCAGGGCTCCTACGAGCAGTACTTC. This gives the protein CASSQFQGSYEQYF.

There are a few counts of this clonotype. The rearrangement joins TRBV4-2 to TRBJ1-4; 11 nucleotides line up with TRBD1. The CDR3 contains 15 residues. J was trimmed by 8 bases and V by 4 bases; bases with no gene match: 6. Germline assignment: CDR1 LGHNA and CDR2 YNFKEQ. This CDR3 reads CASSRDGTGGEKLFF. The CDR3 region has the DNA TGTGCCAGCAGCCGCGACGGGACAGGGGGAGAAAAACTGTTTTTT.

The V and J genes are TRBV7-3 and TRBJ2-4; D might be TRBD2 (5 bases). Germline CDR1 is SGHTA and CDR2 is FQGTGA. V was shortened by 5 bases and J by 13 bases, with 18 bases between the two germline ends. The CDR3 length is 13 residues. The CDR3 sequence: CASSDGLLEEQYF. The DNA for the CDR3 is TGTGCCAGCAGCGACGGACTGCTGGAGGAGCAGTACTTC.

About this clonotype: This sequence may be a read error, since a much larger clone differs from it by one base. CDR3 region: CVISESVNSYNEQFF. For the CDR3, the DNA is TGTGTCATCAGTGAGTCAGTTAACAGCTACAATGAGCAGTTCTTC. The chain combines TRBV10-3 with TRBJ2-1; D remains ambiguous. The germline CDR1 and CDR2 sequences are ENHRY and SYGVKD. The CDR3 has 15 residues.

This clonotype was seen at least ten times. The chain's CDR3 is CSVLSLPNHEQYF. CDR3 DNA sequence: TGCAGCGTTTTGTCGCTGCCTAATCACGAGCAGTACTTC. This chain connects TRBV29-1 to TRBJ2-7; D call uncertain. V was clipped by 5 bases and J by 5 bases, with 16 bases between them. This CDR3 has 13 residues. Germline V gives CDR1 SQVTM, CDR2 ANQGSEA.

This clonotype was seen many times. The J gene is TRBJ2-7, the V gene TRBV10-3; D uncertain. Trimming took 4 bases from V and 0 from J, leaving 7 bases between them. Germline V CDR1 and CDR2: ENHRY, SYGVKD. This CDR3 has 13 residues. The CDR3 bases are TGTGCCATCAGTGTAACAGTCTCCTACGAGCAGTACTTC. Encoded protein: CAISVTVSYEQYF.

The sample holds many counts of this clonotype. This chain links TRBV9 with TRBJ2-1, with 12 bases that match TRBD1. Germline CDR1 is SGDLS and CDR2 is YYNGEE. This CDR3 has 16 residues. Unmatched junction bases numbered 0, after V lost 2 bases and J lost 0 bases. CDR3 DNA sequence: TGTGCCAGCAGCGTGGGACAGGGGGCCTCCTACAATGAGCAGTTCTTC. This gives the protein CASSVGQGASYNEQFF.

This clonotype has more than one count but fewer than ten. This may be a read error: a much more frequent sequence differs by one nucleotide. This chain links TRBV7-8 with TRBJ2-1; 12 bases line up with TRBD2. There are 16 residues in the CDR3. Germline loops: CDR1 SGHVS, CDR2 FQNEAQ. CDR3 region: CASSSGLAGVYNGQFF. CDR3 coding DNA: TGTGCCAGCAGCTCGGGACTAGCGGGTGTATACAATGGGCAGTTCTTC. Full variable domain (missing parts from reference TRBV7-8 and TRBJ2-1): GAGVSQSPRYKVAKRGQDVALRCDPISGHVSLFWYQQALGQGPEFLTYFQNEAQLDKSGLPSDRFFAERPEGSVSTLKIQRTQQEDSAVYLCASSSGLAGVYNGQFFGPGTRLTVL.

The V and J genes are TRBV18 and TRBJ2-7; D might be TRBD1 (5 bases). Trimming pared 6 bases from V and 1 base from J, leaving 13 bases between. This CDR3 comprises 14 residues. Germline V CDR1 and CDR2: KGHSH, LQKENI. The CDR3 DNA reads TGTGCCAGCTCCCAACATCGACAGTCCTACGAGCAGTACTTC. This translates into CASSQHRQSYEQYF.

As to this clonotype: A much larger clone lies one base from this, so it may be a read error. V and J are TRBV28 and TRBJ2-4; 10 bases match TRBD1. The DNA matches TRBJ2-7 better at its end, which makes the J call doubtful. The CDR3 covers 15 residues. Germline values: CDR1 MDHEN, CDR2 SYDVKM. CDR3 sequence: CANSSAGQGKYEQYF. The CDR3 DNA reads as TGTGCCAACAGTTCCGCGGGACAGGGGAAATACGAGCAGTACTTC.

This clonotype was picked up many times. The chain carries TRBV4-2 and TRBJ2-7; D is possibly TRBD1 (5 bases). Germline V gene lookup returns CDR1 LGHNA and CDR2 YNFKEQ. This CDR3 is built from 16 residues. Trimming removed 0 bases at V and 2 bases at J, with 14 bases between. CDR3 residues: CASSQDGVGLAYEQYF. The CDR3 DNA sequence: TGTGCCAGCAGCCAAGATGGTGTGGGGCTCGCCTACGAGCAGTACTTC.

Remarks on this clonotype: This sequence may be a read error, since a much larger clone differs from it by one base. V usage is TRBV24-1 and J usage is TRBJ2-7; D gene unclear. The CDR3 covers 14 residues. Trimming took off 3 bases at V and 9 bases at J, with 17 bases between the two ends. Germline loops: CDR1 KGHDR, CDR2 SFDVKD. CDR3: CATSDPGRISRQYF. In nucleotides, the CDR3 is TGTGCCACCAGTGATCCCGGACGGATTTCGAGGCAGTACTTC.

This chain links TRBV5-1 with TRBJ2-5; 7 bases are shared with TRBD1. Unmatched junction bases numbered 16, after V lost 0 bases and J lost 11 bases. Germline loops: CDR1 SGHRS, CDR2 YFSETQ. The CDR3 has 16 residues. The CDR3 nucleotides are TGCGCCAGCAGCTTGGGGGCCGGGACAGCGAACTACAAGCAGTACTTC. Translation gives CASSLGAGTANYKQYF.

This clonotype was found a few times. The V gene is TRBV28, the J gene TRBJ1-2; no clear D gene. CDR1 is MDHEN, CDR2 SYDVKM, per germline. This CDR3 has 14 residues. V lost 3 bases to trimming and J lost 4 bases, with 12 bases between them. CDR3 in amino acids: CASSFLRMGYGYTF. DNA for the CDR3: TGTGCCAGCAGTTTTCTTAGGATGGGCTATGGCTACACCTTC.

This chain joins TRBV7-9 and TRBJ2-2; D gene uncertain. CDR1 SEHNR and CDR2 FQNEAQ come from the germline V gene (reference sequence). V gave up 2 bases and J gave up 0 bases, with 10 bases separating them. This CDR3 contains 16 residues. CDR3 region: CASSLLWVSNTGELFF. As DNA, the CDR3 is TGTGCCAGCAGCTTATTGTGGGTTTCGAACACCGGGGAGCTGTTTTTT. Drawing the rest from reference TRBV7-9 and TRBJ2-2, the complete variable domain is DTGVSQNPRHKITKRGQNVTFRCDPISEHNRLYWYRQTLGQGPEFLTYFQNEAQLEKSRLLSDRFSAERPKGSFSTLEIQRTEQGDSAMYLCASSLLWVSNTGELFFGEGSRLTVL.

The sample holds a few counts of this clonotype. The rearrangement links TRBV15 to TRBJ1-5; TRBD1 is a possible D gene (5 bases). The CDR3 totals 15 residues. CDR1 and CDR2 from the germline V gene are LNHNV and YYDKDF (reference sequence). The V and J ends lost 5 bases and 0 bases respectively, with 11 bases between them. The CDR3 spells CATSLGVNSNQPQHF. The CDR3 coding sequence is TGTGCCACCAGCTTAGGGGTCAATAGCAATCAGCCCCAGCATTTT.

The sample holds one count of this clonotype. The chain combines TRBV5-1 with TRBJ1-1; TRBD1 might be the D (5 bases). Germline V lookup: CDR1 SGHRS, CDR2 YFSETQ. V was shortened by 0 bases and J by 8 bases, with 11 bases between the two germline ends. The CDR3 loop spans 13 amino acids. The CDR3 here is CASSLGGEDEAFF. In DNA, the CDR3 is TGCGCCAGCAGCTTGGGAGGGGAGGACGAAGCTTTCTTT.

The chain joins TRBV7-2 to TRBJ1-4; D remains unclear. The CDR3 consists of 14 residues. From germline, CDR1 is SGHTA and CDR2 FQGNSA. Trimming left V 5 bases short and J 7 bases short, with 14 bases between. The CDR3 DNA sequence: TGTGCCAGCAGCCGCCGATCCATCGGTGAAAAACTGTTTTTT. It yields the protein CASSRRSIGEKLFF.

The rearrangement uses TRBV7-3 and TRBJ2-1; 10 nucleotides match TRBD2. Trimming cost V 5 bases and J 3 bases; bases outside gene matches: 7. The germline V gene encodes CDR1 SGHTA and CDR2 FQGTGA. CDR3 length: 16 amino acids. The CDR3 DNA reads TGTGCCAGCAGCGTAATAGCGGGGGGCAACTACAATGAGCAGTTCTTC. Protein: CASSVIAGGNYNEQFF.

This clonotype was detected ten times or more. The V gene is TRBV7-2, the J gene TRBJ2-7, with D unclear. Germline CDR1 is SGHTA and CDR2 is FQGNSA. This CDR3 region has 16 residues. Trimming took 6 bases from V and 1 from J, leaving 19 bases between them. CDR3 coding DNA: TGTGCCAGCAGTCCCCCCGGCCAGCTCCTTTCCTACGAGCAGTACTTC. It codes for CASSPPGQLLSYEQYF.

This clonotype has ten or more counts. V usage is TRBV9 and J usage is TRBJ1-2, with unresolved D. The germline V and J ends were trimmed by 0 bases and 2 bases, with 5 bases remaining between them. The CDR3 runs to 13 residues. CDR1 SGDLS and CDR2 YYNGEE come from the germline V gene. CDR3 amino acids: CASSVDQNYGYTF. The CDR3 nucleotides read TGTGCCAGCAGCGTAGACCAGAACTATGGCTACACCTTC.

The CDR3 DNA follows: TGTGCCAGCAGTTTATCAATACAGGGGGGTGGCTACACCTTC. Protein sequence: CASSLSIQGGGYTF. The chain carries TRBV28 and TRBJ1-2; TRBD1 aligns across 8 bases. Germline lookup yields CDR1 MDHEN and CDR2 SYDVKM. The CDR3 runs to 14 residues. With 1 base clipped from V and 7 bases from J, the junction kept 5 bases outside the gene matches.

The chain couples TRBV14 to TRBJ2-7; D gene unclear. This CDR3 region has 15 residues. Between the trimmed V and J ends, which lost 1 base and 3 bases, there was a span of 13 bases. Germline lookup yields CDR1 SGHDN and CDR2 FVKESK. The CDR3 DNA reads TGTGCCAGCAGCCAAGGGGGTACGTACGGCTACGAGCAGTACTTC. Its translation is CASSQGGTYGYEQYF.

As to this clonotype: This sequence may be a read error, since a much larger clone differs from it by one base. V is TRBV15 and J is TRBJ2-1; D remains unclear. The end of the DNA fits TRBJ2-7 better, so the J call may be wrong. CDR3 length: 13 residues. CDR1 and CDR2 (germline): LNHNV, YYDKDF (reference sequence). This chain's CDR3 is CATSTTLYNEQYF. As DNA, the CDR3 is TGTGCCACCAGCACCACCCTTTACAATGAGCAGTACTTC.